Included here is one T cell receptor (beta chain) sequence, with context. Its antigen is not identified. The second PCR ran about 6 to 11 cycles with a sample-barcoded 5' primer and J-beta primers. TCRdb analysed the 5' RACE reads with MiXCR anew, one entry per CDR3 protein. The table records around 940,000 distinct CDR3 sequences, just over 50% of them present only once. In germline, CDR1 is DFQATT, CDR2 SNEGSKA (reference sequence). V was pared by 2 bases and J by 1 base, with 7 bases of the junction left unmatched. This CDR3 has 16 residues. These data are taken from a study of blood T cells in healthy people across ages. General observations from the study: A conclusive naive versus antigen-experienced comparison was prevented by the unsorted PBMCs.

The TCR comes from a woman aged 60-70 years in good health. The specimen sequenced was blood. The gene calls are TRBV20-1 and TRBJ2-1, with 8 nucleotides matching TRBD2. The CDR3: CSARIPGGRSYNEQFF. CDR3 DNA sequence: TGCAGTGCTAGAATCCCGGGGGGGAGGTCCTACAATGAGCAGTTCTTC.